The entry that follows covers one T cell receptor (beta chain) sequence. Clones were read by immunoSEQ multiplex PCR, and TCRdb kept only the in-frame ones, dropping some. The top ten clones hold 0.55% to 0.7% of a sample with some 38,000 clones, approximately 89% of them seen once. These data come from a study of T cell changes during pregnancy in multiple sclerosis. The CDR3 spans 13 residues. CDR1 LGHNT and CDR2 FRNRAP come from the germline V gene. The clonotype was recovered from a female donor in good health, enrolled as a control in a pregnancy study. The chain recombines TRBV12-5 with TRBJ2-5; weak D call: TRBD1 (6 bases). The J call is in doubt because the DNA end fits TRBJ2-7 better. Specimen: CD4+ T cells from peripheral blood mononuclear cells, collected in the second trimester of pregnancy. The CDR3: CASGLVGGYEQYF. The DNA of the CDR3 is TGTGCTAGTGGTTTGGTAGGGGGATACGAGCAGTACTTC.